This T cell receptor (beta chain) is from a study of CD8 T cells in ankylosing spondylitis. A remark on this clonotype: Its antigen is unknown.

Broader study findings: Seemingly characteristic of ankylosing spondylitis blood was a TCR beta motif consisting of fewer than 10 highly homologous variants.

TCRdb re-called the 5' RACE reads through MiXCR, storing one row per CDR3 protein. Altogether roughly 180,000 distinct CDR3 sequences are present, 9.8% being singletons, with the ten largest covering about 15%. The germline V gene encodes CDR1 MNHEY and CDR2 SMNVEV (reference sequence). The CDR3 length is 13 residues. V was trimmed by 5 bases and J by 6 bases, leaving 14 bases between them. The source of this sequence is a female donor with ankylosing spondylitis or in good health (not recorded which). The sample was blood, either unsorted or a sorted T cell fraction (not recorded which). V and J are TRBV27 and TRBJ2-7, with no clear D. The CDR3 protein is CASSGLEGFEQYF. DNA of the CDR3: TGTGCCAGCAGTGGATTAGAAGGTTTCGAGCAGTACTTC.